A selection of T cell receptor beta chains follows, all from one sample in a study of T cell repertoires in cytomegalovirus infection. TCRdb ran MiXCR on the reads and lists one entry per CDR3 protein. This sample has 150,000 to 160,000 distinct CDR3 sequences, with 20% to 25% found just once. The sample taken for sequencing was PBMCs. The receptors come from a human donor in good health (CMV status not recorded). Some clones in this sample may be carry-over from other donors' samples. Each CDR3 is given with its conserved first and last residue. Each record gives: J gene, D gene, clone size, V gene, CDR3 DNA, CDR3 protein. D genes are given only for firm matches. Clone size is not always given. Where it is, it says once, few, many or a class for expanded clones.

J: TRBJ2-1
D: TRBD2
size: many
V: TRBV7-2
DNA: TGTGCCAGCAGCCTAGATTCTAGCGGGGGCTCCAATGAGCAGTTCTTC
CDR3: CASSLDSSGGSNEQFF

J: TRBJ1-1
D: TRBD1
size: many
V: TRBV27
DNA: TGTGCCAGCAGGATGGGGGACAGGGGGTCGGCTTTCTTT
CDR3: CASRMGDRGSAFF

J: TRBJ2-1
D: TRBD2
size: -
V: TRBV20-1
DNA: TGCAGTGCTAGTGTCCCGGGAGGGCTGACCTACAATGAGCAGTTCTTC
CDR3: CSASVPGGLTYNEQFF

J: TRBJ2-7
D: -
size: -
V: TRBV7-9
DNA: TGTGCCAGCAGCTTTACCCCCTACGAGCAGTACTTC
CDR3: CASSFTPYEQYF

J: TRBJ2-5
D: TRBD2
size: -
V: TRBV12-3/TRBV12-4
DNA: TGTGCCAGCAGTTCCCTCCCTAGCGGGAGGGCCAAATGGAAGACCCAGTACTTC
CDR3: CASSSLPSGRAKWKTQYF

J: TRBJ2-1
D: -
size: -
V: TRBV27
DNA: TGTGCCAGCAGTTTCGGCAGGGGCAATGAGCAGTTCTTC
CDR3: CASSFGRGNEQFF

J: TRBJ2-7
D: -
size: -
V: TRBV29-1
DNA: TGCAGCGTCGCGAAGATGGCAGGAAGTCACGAGCAGTACTTC
CDR3: CSVAKMAGSHEQYF

J: TRBJ2-7
D: -
size: -
V: TRBV20-1
DNA: TGCAGTGCTAGAGATAGGGGTTCCGCCGGGAGGCAGTACTTC
CDR3: CSARDRGSAGRQYF

J: TRBJ2-1
D: TRBD2
size: few
V: TRBV19
DNA: TGTGCCAGCGACCCACTAGCGGGAAAGGGTAATGAGCAGTTCTTC
CDR3: CASDPLAGKGNEQFF

J: TRBJ2-1
D: TRBD2
size: -
V: TRBV14
DNA: TGTGCCAGCAGCGTCGTAGCGGGAGGGGTCGGTGAGCAGTTCTTC
CDR3: CASSVVAGGVGEQFF

J: TRBJ2-7
D: TRBD1
size: few
V: TRBV7-8
DNA: TGTGCCAGCAGCTTAGCGGGACAGGGGATCCACGAGCAGTACTTC
CDR3: CASSLAGQGIHEQYF

J: TRBJ1-1
D: -
size: many
V: TRBV5-5
DNA: TGTGCCAGCAGCTTGAGACAGAACACTGAAGCTTTCTTT
CDR3: CASSLRQNTEAFF

J: TRBJ1-3
D: TRBD1
size: -
V: TRBV28
DNA: TGTGCCAGCAGGTCGACAGGGTCGGGAAACACCATATATTTT
CDR3: CASRSTGSGNTIYF

J: TRBJ2-1
D: -
size: many
V: TRBV7-2
DNA: TGTGCCAGCAGCTTGCCCAGGGGTGAGCAGTTCTTC
CDR3: CASSLPRGEQFF

J: TRBJ1-1
D: -
size: -
V: TRBV18
DNA: TGTGCCAGCTCACCCTATACGACAGGCGGTAACACTGAAGCTTTCTTT
CDR3: CASSPYTTGGNTEAFF

J: TRBJ2-3
D: TRBD1
size: few
V: TRBV6-2/TRBV6-3
DNA: TGTGCCAGCAGTTACGCCGGGACAGGAGGAGATACGCAGTATTTT
CDR3: CASSYAGTGGDTQYF

J: TRBJ1-2
D: -
size: -
V: TRBV14
DNA: TGTGCCAGCAGCCAAGAGGAGGACCCTTTCTATGGCTACACCTTC
CDR3: CASSQEEDPFYGYTF

J: TRBJ1-2
D: -
size: few
V: TRBV7-2
DNA: TGTGCCAGCAGCCCCCCAGCGGTAGGAAGCTATGGCTACACCTTC
CDR3: CASSPPAVGSYGYTF

J: TRBJ2-3
D: -
size: -
V: TRBV7-3
DNA: TGTGCCAGCAGCTTAACGGAACCAGAGACGCAGTATTTT
CDR3: CASSLTEPETQYF

J: TRBJ2-1
D: -
size: -
V: TRBV25-1
DNA: TGTGCCAGCAGTGAAGATGTTTTTGGAAATGAGCAGTTCTTC
CDR3: CASSEDVFGNEQFF

J: TRBJ2-4
D: TRBD1
size: many
V: TRBV6-2/TRBV6-3
DNA: TGTGCCAGCAGTTACCCCTCCCGGGACAGCAAAAACATTCAGTACTTC
CDR3: CASSYPSRDSKNIQYF

J: TRBJ2-2
D: TRBD1
size: -
V: TRBV2
DNA: TGTGCCAGCAGTTTGGGACAGGGGTACGGGGAGCTGTTTTTT
CDR3: CASSLGQGYGELFF

J: TRBJ2-5
D: TRBD1
size: -
V: TRBV7-8
DNA: TGTGCCAGCAGCCCCCGACAGGGGACCCAGTACTTC
CDR3: CASSPRQGTQYF

J: TRBJ2-7
D: -
size: few
V: TRBV29-1
DNA: TGCAGCGTTGAAGGGAGGTATTACGAGCAGTACTTC
CDR3: CSVEGRYYEQYF

J: TRBJ2-2
D: -
size: few
V: TRBV7-3
DNA: TGTGCCAGCAGCTTAGTAGGCGGGGAGCTGTTTTTT
CDR3: CASSLVGGELFF

J: TRBJ1-5
D: -
size: many
V: TRBV19
DNA: TGTGCCAGTTCCTGGGGAGGGTACGATCAGCCCCAGCATTTT
CDR3: CASSWGGYDQPQHF

J: TRBJ2-1
D: TRBD1
size: few
V: TRBV2
DNA: TGTGCCAGCCGGGACAGGGGCGATGAGCAGTTCTTC
CDR3: CASRDRGDEQFF

J: TRBJ1-6
D: -
size: -
V: TRBV12-3/TRBV12-4
DNA: TGTGCCAGCAACCCCGGACGGAATTATAATTCACCCCTCCACTTT
CDR3: CASNPGRNYNSPLHF

J: TRBJ1-1
D: -
size: many
V: TRBV7-8
DNA: TGTGCCAGCAGCTCATGGGACGGATTTGAAGCTTTCTTT
CDR3: CASSSWDGFEAFF

J: TRBJ2-7
D: -
size: -
V: TRBV20-1
DNA: TGCAGTGCTAGAGAGTCCGCCTACAGGGTAAGCGAGCAGTACTTC
CDR3: CSARESAYRVSEQYF